This passage covers 5 T cell receptor beta chains from one sample sequenced in a study of shared clonotypes between healthy human individuals. Assay used: immunoSEQ multiplex PCR; TCRdb lists only in-frame clones, some missing. This table holds approximately 640,000 clones, more than 70% found once. Sequenced input: memory CD4+ T cells sorted from blood. As for subset: CD45RA-negative fraction. These receptors originate from a woman aged 25 to 39 in good health.

The gene calls are TRBV19 and TRBJ2-7; no firm D call. The CDR3 runs to 13 residues. The germline V and J ends were trimmed by 3 bases and 8 bases, with 14 bases remaining between them. CDR1 LNHDA and CDR2 SQIVND come from the germline V gene (reference sequence). The CDR3 spells CASSIVTGLQQYF. CDR3 DNA sequence: TGTGCCAGTAGTATCGTTACCGGGTTGCAGCAGTACTTC. The full variable domain, rest sourced from reference TRBV19 and TRBJ2-7, is DGGITQSPKYLFRKEGQNVTLSCEQNLNHDAMYWYRQDPGQGLRLIYYSQIVNDFQKGDIAEGYSVSREKKESFPLTVTSAQKNPTAFYLCASSIVTGLQQYFGPGTRLTVT.

This clone has just a few counts. V and J are TRBV5-1 and TRBJ1-1, with no clear D. Trimming took off 5 bases at V and 1 base at J, with 9 bases between the two ends. The length of the CDR3 is 13 residues. Germline assignment: CDR1 SGHRS and CDR2 YFSETQ. The CDR3 spells CASRIERNTEAFF. The CDR3 nucleotides are TGCGCCAGCAGGATTGAGCGGAACACTGAAGCTTTCTTT.

CDR3 residues: CASSEDRDYPSGANVLTF. The CDR3 nucleotides are TGCGCCAGCTCCGAGGACAGGGATTATCCCTCTGGGGCCAACGTCCTGACTTTC. V is TRBV10-1 and J is TRBJ2-6; TRBD1 matches 8 bases. The CDR3 has 18 residues. CDR1 is WNHNN, CDR2 SYGVQD, per germline (reference sequence). Trimming cost V 8 bases and J 0 bases; bases outside gene matches: 12.

There are many counts of this clone. This rearrangement joins TRBV5-1 to TRBJ2-1; 11 positions match TRBD2. The CDR3 is made up of 15 amino acids. Germline V lookup: CDR1 SGHRS, CDR2 YFSETQ. V gave up 5 bases and J gave up 13 bases; unmatched junction bases: 14. The CDR3 here is CASRWDSGRALRQFF. The CDR3, as DNA: TGCGCCAGCAGATGGGATAGCGGGAGGGCCCTAAGACAGTTCTTC.

The V and J genes are TRBV5-1 and TRBJ2-7; 7 bases align to TRBD1. J gave up 4 bases and V 0 bases, and 13 bases lay outside the gene matches. The CDR3 is made up of 17 amino acids. Germline V gene sequence: CDR1 SGHRS, CDR2 YFSETQ. The chain's CDR3 is CASSLGKTITRGYEQYF. The DNA of the CDR3 is TGCGCCAGCAGCTTGGGGAAAACTATAACCAGGGGGTACGAGCAGTACTTC.